This TCR beta chain originates from a study of control samples from healthy donors and cancer patients. Sequencing used immunoSEQ multiplex PCR; TCRdb keeps in-frame clones, though not all of them. The sample lists more than 85,000 clones; approximately 87% were seen once. Trimming shortened V by 0 bases and J by 4 bases, and 6 bases separated the two germline ends. This CDR3 has 13 amino acids. The germline V gene encodes CDR1 MNHEY and CDR2 SVGAGI. The sample was PBMCs. The chain employs TRBV6-5 and TRBJ1-1; D gene ambiguous. This TCR derives from a woman aged 55-69 years with lung cancer. This CDR3 reads CASSYSASTEAFF. CDR3 DNA sequence: TGTGCCAGCAGTTACTCGGCCAGCACTGAAGCTTTCTTT.